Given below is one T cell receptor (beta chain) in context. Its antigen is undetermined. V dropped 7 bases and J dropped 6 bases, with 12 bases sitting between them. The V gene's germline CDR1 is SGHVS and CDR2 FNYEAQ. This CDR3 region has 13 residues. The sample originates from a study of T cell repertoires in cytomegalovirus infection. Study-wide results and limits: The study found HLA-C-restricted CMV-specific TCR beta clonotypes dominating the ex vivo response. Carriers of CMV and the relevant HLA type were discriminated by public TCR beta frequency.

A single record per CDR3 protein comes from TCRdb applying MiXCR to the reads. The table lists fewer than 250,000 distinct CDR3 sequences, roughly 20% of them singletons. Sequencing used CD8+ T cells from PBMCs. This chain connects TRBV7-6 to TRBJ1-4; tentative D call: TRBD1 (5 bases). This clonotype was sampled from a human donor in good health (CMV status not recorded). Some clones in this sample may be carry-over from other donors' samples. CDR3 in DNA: TGTGCCAGCAAGGGACCCTTGGATGAAAAACTGTTTTTT. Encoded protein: CASKGPLDEKLFF.